Each of the 2 T cell receptor beta chains below was sequenced from the same sample in a study of neurological immune-mediated disorders. Each CDR3 protein gets one entry after TCRdb re-called the 5' RACE reads with MiXCR. The sample yields roughly 55,000 distinct CDR3 sequences, about 15% seen once. The sequenced sample consisted of PBMCs. The origin of the receptors is a man between 60 and 70 years old in good health.

This clonotype was observed a few times. The rearrangement uses TRBV4-3 and TRBJ2-3; no clear D gene. CDR1 is LGHNA, CDR2 YSLEER, per germline. V was cut by 4 bases and J by 2 bases, with 10 bases left in between. The CDR3 length is 14 residues. CDR3 in amino acids: CASSPRGDTDTQYF. The CDR3 region has the DNA TGCGCCAGCAGCCCCCGTGGGGACACAGATACGCAGTATTTT.

This clonotype was observed many times. V gene TRBV5-6 combines with J gene TRBJ1-1; 9 bases are a match to TRBD1. After removal of 4 bases from V and 7 bases from J, the junction contained 8 bases not matched to a gene. Germline CDR1 and CDR2: SGHDT and YYEEEE. The CDR3 totals 14 residues. CDR3: CASSPLRQGVEAFF. The CDR3 nucleotides are TGTGCCAGCAGCCCCCTAAGACAGGGGGTTGAAGCTTTCTTT.